This T cell receptor beta chain was captured in a study of beta chain features in type 1 diabetes. The collection from each donor was one heparinised blood draw averaging approximately 110 mL. Sorting of CD4+ naive, central memory, regulatory and stem cell-like memory cells was performed via CD45RO/CCR7/CD25/CD127/CD95/CD27. Since all of the isolated RNA was reverse transcribed, expressed TCRB transcripts were what got sequenced. About 3.6 million reads per sample on average were obtained from naive, central memory and regulatory T cell samples. Libraries were prepared by immunoSEQ multiplex PCR; TCRdb keeps only in-frame clonotypes and omits some of them. The table lists some 410,000 clones, approximately 15% of them singletons, with approximately 0.038% in the top ten. Only a few counts were recorded for this clone. The antigen is not known. This CDR3 is built from 14 residues. Germline V gene lookup returns CDR1 SGDLS and CDR2 YYNGEE. Trimming took off 0 bases at V and 4 bases at J, with 10 bases between the two ends.

Findings and caveats of the study: Relative to healthy donors, patients appeared to have naive, central memory and Treg TCRB repertoires that were more similar.

This chain connects TRBV9 to TRBJ1-2; D call uncertain. Sequencing used naive CD4+ T cells from blood. This sequence was found in a man aged 25-40 years in good health. The CDR3 DNA is TGTGCCAGCAGCGTAGGCGTGATTCCCTATGGCTACACCTTC. Its translation: CASSVGVIPYGYTF.